A single sample is the source of the 24 T cell receptor beta chains below, sequenced in a study of cytomegalovirus exposure and HLA in healthy donors. PCR involved 60 Vbeta and 13 Jbeta primers. The table came from immunoSEQ multiplex PCR; TCRdb's copy has only in-frame clones and leaves some out. The sample holds 180,000 or so clones; around 79% are singletons and the top ten take more than 13%. Input material: PBMCs. All receptors derive from a man over 45 in good health and CMV-seropositive.

This sequence joins TRBV6-5 and TRBJ2-2, with 8 bases identical to TRBD1. Germline loops: CDR1 MNHEY, CDR2 SVGAGI. The CDR3 length is 14 residues. The junction had 4 bases not matched to a gene; V was cut back by 5 bases and J by 5 bases. The CDR3 reads CASSRTGSTGELFF. DNA of the CDR3: TGTGCCAGCAGTCGGACAGGGAGTACCGGGGAGCTGTTTTTT.

In this sample, this clone turned up a few times. The chain links TRBV11-2 to TRBJ1-4; 8 positions agree with TRBD1. This CDR3 comprises 16 residues. In germline, CDR1 is SGHAT, CDR2 FQNNGV. V dropped 5 bases and J dropped 3; count of bases not matched to a gene: 8. CDR3 in amino acids: CASSPRGPLPNEKLFF. As DNA, the CDR3 is TGTGCCAGCAGCCCCAGGGGGCCCTTACCTAATGAAAAACTGTTTTTT.

This clone showed up just once. The chain recombines TRBV9 with TRBJ1-5; tentatively, D is TRBD1 (6 bases). Germline V gives CDR1 SGDLS, CDR2 YYNGEE. The V end lost 3 bases, the J end lost 4 bases, and 11 bases lay between the germline ends. CDR3 length equals 14 residues. The CDR3 reads CASSEGGGNQPQHF. The CDR3 region has the DNA TGTGCCAGCAGCGAGGGGGGGGGTAATCAGCCCCAGCATTTT.

CDR3 nucleotides: TGCGCCAGCAGCTCGTCGGGGGTTAGCAATCAGCCCCAGCATTTT. It codes for CASSSSGVSNQPQHF. The chain has TRBV5-1 and TRBJ1-5; D is perhaps TRBD1 (5 bases). The V and J ends lost 3 bases and 0 bases respectively, with 10 bases between them. The CDR3 has 15 residues. Germline values: CDR1 SGHRS, CDR2 YFSETQ. Together with reference TRBV5-1 and TRBJ1-5, the CDR3 gives the full variable domain: KAGVTQTPRYLIKTRGQQVTLSCSPISGHRSVSWYQQTPGQGLQFLFEYFSETQRNKGNFPGRFSGRQFSNSRSEMNVSTLELGDSALYLCASSSSGVSNQPQHFGDGTRLSIL.

The chain recombines TRBV6-5 with TRBJ2-7; no firm D call. In germline, CDR1 is MNHEY, CDR2 SVGAGI. Trimming removed 5 bases from V and 3 bases from J, with 14 bases in between. The CDR3 totals 14 residues. Written as DNA, the CDR3 is TGTGCCAGCAGTCAGCACTTTAGGAGCTACGAGCAGTACGTC. This sequence encodes CASSQHFRSYEQYV.

The V call is TRBV28, the J call TRBJ1-2; D is perhaps TRBD1 (5 bases). This CDR3 spans 15 amino acids. V was cut by 5 bases and J by 6 bases, with 19 bases left in between. CDR1 is MDHEN, CDR2 SYDVKM, per germline. The CDR3 region is CASSRLNVRGNGYTF. As DNA, the CDR3 is TGTGCCAGCAGTCGCCTGAATGTAAGGGGTAATGGCTACACCTTC.

The V gene is TRBV5-1, the J gene TRBJ2-5; D not certain. The CDR3 spans 12 residues. V gave up 5 bases and J gave up 0 bases, with 5 bases separating them. The germline V gene encodes CDR1 SGHRS and CDR2 YFSETQ. The CDR3 reads CASSFNQETQYF. The CDR3 coding sequence is TGCGCCAGCAGTTTTAACCAAGAGACCCAGTACTTC. The complete variable domain, with remaining parts taken from reference TRBV5-1 and TRBJ2-5, reads KAGVTQTPRYLIKTRGQQVTLSCSPISGHRSVSWYQQTPGQGLQFLFEYFSETQRNKGNFPGRFSGRQFSNSRSEMNVSTLELGDSALYLCASSFNQETQYFGPGTRLLVL.

CDR3 sequence (DNA): TGTGCCAGCAGAGAGGGACAGCCCAACACTGAAGCTTTCTTT. Translated: CASREGQPNTEAFF. The chain has TRBV6-1 and TRBJ1-1; 7 bases agree with TRBD1. The CDR3 has 14 amino acids. Losses at the gene ends were 6 bases for V and 2 bases for J; bases not matched to a gene: 6. Germline assignment: CDR1 MNHNS and CDR2 SASEGT.

This clone was found once. The chain combines TRBV19 with TRBJ1-1; D perhaps matches TRBD1 (5 bases). The CDR3 consists of 18 residues. Trimming took 4 bases from V and 0 from J, leaving 21 bases between them. Germline V CDR1 and CDR2: LNHDA, SQIVND (reference sequence). CDR3 amino acids: CASSKSVRGPLMNTEAFF. The DNA for the CDR3 is TGTGCCAGTAGTAAGAGTGTAAGGGGCCCTTTAATGAACACTGAAGCTTTCTTT.

The V call is TRBV4-2, the J call TRBJ2-1; D call uncertain. Germline V lookup: CDR1 LGHNA, CDR2 YNFKEQ. The CDR3 loop spans 13 amino acids. Trimming took 1 base from V and 5 from J, leaving 6 bases between them. Here the CDR3 DNA reads TGTGCCAGCAGCCAAGTCCGGGACAATGAGCAGTTCTTC. Its translation: CASSQVRDNEQFF.

The gene calls are TRBV27 and TRBJ2-5; possibly TRBD2 for D (5 bases). Germline CDR1 is MNHEY and CDR2 is SMNVEV (reference sequence). V was clipped by 1 base and J by 5 bases, with 17 bases between them. The CDR3 spans 16 residues. The CDR3 sequence is CASSLYWESLKETQYF. CDR3 nucleotide sequence: TGTGCCAGCAGTTTATACTGGGAGAGCCTAAAGGAGACCCAGTACTTC.

The CDR3 region is CASSYLGSGNSPLHF. Written as DNA, the CDR3 is TGTGCCAGCAGTTATCTGGGCAGTGGTAATTCACCCCTCCACTTT. J is TRBJ1-6 and V is TRBV6-5; D is unresolved. Trimming removed 3 bases at V and 6 bases at J, with 12 bases between. CDR1 MNHEY and CDR2 SVGAGI come from the germline V gene. This CDR3 is 15 amino acids long.

The chain links TRBV5-1 to TRBJ2-3, with D possibly TRBD2 on 7 matching bases. The CDR3 totals 15 residues. Germline CDR1 SGHRS, CDR2 YFSETQ. The germline V and J ends were trimmed by 4 bases and 6 bases, with 18 bases remaining between them. CDR3 bases: TGCGCCAGCAGCATAGGGGGGGTGAGTGCGGATACGCAGTATTTT. Translating gives CASSIGGVSADTQYF. The full variable domain, in which reference TRBV5-1 and TRBJ2-3 provide the parts outside the CDR3, is KAGVTQTPRYLIKTRGQQVTLSCSPISGHRSVSWYQQTPGQGLQFLFEYFSETQRNKGNFPGRFSGRQFSNSRSEMNVSTLELGDSALYLCASSIGGVSADTQYFGPGTRLTVL.

In this sample, this clone turned up once. The chain uses TRBV19 and TRBJ1-5, with D tentatively TRBD1 (5 bases). Trimming cost V 6 bases and J 0 bases, with 12 bases left between them. The CDR3 loop spans 15 amino acids. The V gene's germline CDR1 is LNHDA and CDR2 SQIVND (reference sequence). The CDR3 spells CASRYDSSSNQPQHF. Here the CDR3 DNA reads TGTGCCAGTAGATACGACAGTAGTAGCAATCAGCCCCAGCATTTT.

V gene TRBV29-1 combines with J gene TRBJ1-1; tentative D call: TRBD1 (5 bases). This CDR3 has 13 amino acids. V was cut by 7 bases and J by 1 base, with 13 bases left in between. Germline CDR1 reads SQVTM; CDR2 reads ANQGSEA. The CDR3 nucleotides are TGCAGCGGTCGGCTACAGGAGAACACTGAAGCTTTCTTT. As protein: CSGRLQENTEAFF.

The chain is built from TRBV25-1 and TRBJ2-6; 9 bases map to TRBD1. The CDR3 is 17 residues long. CDR1 MGHDK and CDR2 SYGVNS come from the germline V gene. The V gene end was trimmed by 6 bases and the J gene end by 0 bases; junction bases not matched to a gene: 6. The CDR3: CASSRTGATSGANVLTF. Here the CDR3 DNA reads TGTGCCAGCAGCCGGACAGGGGCCACCTCTGGGGCCAACGTCCTGACTTTC.

The genes are TRBV4-1 and TRBJ2-3; possible D gene TRBD1, 6 bases. In germline, CDR1 is MGHRA, CDR2 YSYEKL. Trimming removed 0 bases at V and 11 bases at J, with 18 bases between. The CDR3 length is 15 residues. CDR3 nucleotide sequence: TGCGCCAGCAGCCAAGACACAGGGAACCAGGACCGGCAGTATTTT. Its protein is CASSQDTGNQDRQYF.

The chain couples TRBV7-2 to TRBJ1-5, with D perhaps matching TRBD1 (5 bases). The CDR3 is 16 residues long. Trimming cost V 7 bases and J 1 base, with 17 bases left between them. Germline-derived CDR1 and CDR2 are SGHTA and FQGNSA. The CDR3 loop reads CASKGSGGASNQPQHF. The CDR3 DNA reads TGTGCCAGCAAGGGAAGTGGAGGGGCGAGCAATCAGCCCCAGCATTTT.

This clone came up once. The chain links TRBV6-1 to TRBJ2-7, with 7 bases fitting TRBD2. With V trimmed by 4 bases and J by 6 bases, 6 bases remained unmatched. This CDR3 region has 13 residues. The germline gives CDR1 MNHNS, CDR2 SASEGT. CDR3 coding DNA: TGTGCCAGCAGTGGGGAGGGTGGATTCGAGCAGTACGTC. Its translation: CASSGEGGFEQYV.

The table lists this clone with a count of one. This chain joins TRBV10-3 and TRBJ2-1; 9 nucleotides match TRBD1. In germline, CDR1 is ENHRY, CDR2 SYGVKD. This CDR3 has 18 amino acids. The V segment lost 0 bases and the J segment 1 base; nucleotides outside the gene matches: 7. CDR3 bases: TGTGCCATCAGTGAGTCGGGGGGACAGGGAGAATCCTACAATGAGCAGTTCTTC. It is translated as CAISESGGQGESYNEQFF.

The chain uses TRBV28 and TRBJ2-2, with D possibly TRBD1 on 5 matching bases. The CDR3 totals 15 residues. Trimming took 2 bases from V and 2 from J, leaving 9 bases between them. Per the germline V gene, CDR1 is MDHEN and CDR2 is SYDVKM. The CDR3 sequence is CASSLATVNTGELFF. The CDR3 DNA reads as TGTGCCAGCAGTTTAGCGACAGTAAACACCGGGGAGCTGTTTTTT.

This clone showed up just once. The V and J genes are TRBV6-1 and TRBJ2-6; 13 bases line up with TRBD2. Germline lookup yields CDR1 MNHNS and CDR2 SASEGT. This CDR3 spans 20 amino acids. J gave up 1 base and V 1 base, and 7 bases lay outside the gene matches. The CDR3 reads CASSEGLGLAGKSGANVLTF. The CDR3 DNA sequence: TGTGCCAGCAGTGAAGGCCTGGGACTAGCGGGGAAGTCTGGGGCCAACGTCCTGACTTTC.

The chain recombines TRBV10-2 with TRBJ2-4; the match to TRBD1 covers 10 bases. The junction had 4 bases not matched to a gene; V was cut back by 4 bases and J by 1 base. The germline V gene encodes CDR1 WSHSY and CDR2 SAAADI. This CDR3 is 16 amino acids long. CDR3 sequence reads: CASSVDRGLAKNIQYF. In DNA form, the CDR3 reads TGCGCCAGCAGTGTCGACAGGGGGCTCGCCAAAAACATTCAGTACTTC.

This clone showed up just a few times. The chain employs TRBV10-2 and TRBJ1-1; no clear D gene. From germline, CDR1 is WSHSY and CDR2 SAAADI. The length of the CDR3 is 13 residues. V lost 4 bases and J 2 bases, leaving 8 bases between the germline ends. The CDR3 protein is CASSVPGNTEAFF. The CDR3, as DNA: TGCGCCAGCAGTGTGCCAGGAAACACTGAAGCTTTCTTT.